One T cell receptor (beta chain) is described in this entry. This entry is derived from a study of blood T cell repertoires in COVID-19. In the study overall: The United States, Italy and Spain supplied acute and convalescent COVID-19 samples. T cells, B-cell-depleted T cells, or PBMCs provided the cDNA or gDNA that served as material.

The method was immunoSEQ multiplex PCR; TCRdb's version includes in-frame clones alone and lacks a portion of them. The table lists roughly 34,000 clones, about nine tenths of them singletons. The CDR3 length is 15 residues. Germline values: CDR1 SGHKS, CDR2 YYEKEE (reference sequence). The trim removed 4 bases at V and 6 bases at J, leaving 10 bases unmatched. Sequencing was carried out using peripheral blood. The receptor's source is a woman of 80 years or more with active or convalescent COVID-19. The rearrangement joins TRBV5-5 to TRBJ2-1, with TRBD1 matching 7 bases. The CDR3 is CASSIGGAALNEQFF. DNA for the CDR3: TGTGCCAGCAGCATAGGGGGCGCGGCTCTCAATGAGCAGTTCTTC.